The rows below give T cell receptor beta chains drawn from one sample of a study of cytomegalovirus exposure and HLA in healthy donors. TCRdb's copy holds only in-frame clones and misses some; the assay was immunoSEQ multiplex PCR. The table lists about 75,000 clones, around 85% of them singletons. Source material: PBMCs. These receptor sequences come from a man aged 25 to 40 in good health and CMV-seronegative. Both conserved end residues are part of each CDR3. Each record gives: D gene, J gene, V gene, CDR3 length, CDR3 protein. D genes are given only for firm matches.

>.|TRBJ2-5|TRBV7-2|18
CASSQSTGDSSLQETQYF
>.|TRBJ1-1|TRBV18|16
CASSPPGLAESKKAFF
>.|TRBJ1-3|TRBV28|17
CASRPSTQGLTGNTIYF
>TRBD1|TRBJ1-2|TRBV18|13
CASSETGVHGYTF
>.|TRBJ2-7|TRBV28|12
CASAEQGYEQYF
>.|TRBJ2-1|TRBV25-1|15
CASSMRQTGNNEQFF
>.|TRBJ1-5|TRBV7-9|14
CASSSSQGGQPQHF
>.|TRBJ2-6|TRBV12-5|16
CASGLESGSGANVLTF
>TRBD1|TRBJ1-2|TRBV28|13
CASSPRQGGGYTF
>.|TRBJ2-5|TRBV2|13
CARERTNQETQYF
>.|TRBJ2-5|TRBV5-6|14
CASSLGQGGETQYF
>.|TRBJ1-2|TRBV6-4|13
CASSAGDGYGYTF
>.|TRBJ2-1|TRBV19|12
CASSQTGYEQFF
>.|TRBJ2-1|TRBV19|14
CAASSNAFRDEQFF
>TRBD1|TRBJ2-7|TRBV6-1|14
CASSKSRDRYEQYF
>TRBD2|TRBJ2-3|TRBV5-6|19
CASSRGALAGEDRIGTQYF
>.|TRBJ2-1|TRBV5-1|17
CASSLTLGGGVYNEQFF
>.|TRBJ2-7|TRBV5-5|13
CASSEVVLNEQYF
>TRBD1|TRBJ1-2|TRBV28|12
CASSLRGRGYTF
>.|TRBJ1-4|TRBV7-2|14
CASSITRDKEKLFF
>.|TRBJ2-7|TRBV12-2|16
CASRLWTGTGLYEQYF
>.|TRBJ1-3|TRBV7-2|17
CASSLSGTALSGNTIYF
>.|TRBJ1-6|TRBV27|14
CASRRTGTRSPLHF
>TRBD1|TRBJ1-4|TRBV10-3|15
CAISESGTANEKLFF
>.|TRBJ1-2|TRBV7-2|13
CASSPDRQFGYTF
>.|TRBJ2-5|TRBV2|15
CASSDSTGSGGTQYF
>.|TRBJ2-5|TRBV6-5|14
CASSRGRGSETQYF
>.|TRBJ1-4|TRBV30|11
CALAGNEKLFF
>.|TRBJ2-3|TRBV27|13
CASSLSEKNTQYF
>TRBD1|TRBJ2-5|TRBV4-1|17
CASSLHPTDRGPKAQYF
>TRBD1|TRBJ2-2|TRBV19|15
CASRAGTANTGELFF
>TRBD2|TRBJ2-1|TRBV7-9|15
CASSPSGRPYNEQFF
>.|TRBJ1-1|TRBV7-3|13
CASSLNRNTEAFF
>.|TRBJ1-2|TRBV4-1|14
CASRSPTRGLGYTF
>TRBD1|TRBJ1-2|TRBV6-5|15
CASSSPGQHNYGYTF
>.|TRBJ2-2|TRBV14|17
CASSERIDSTNTGELFF
>TRBD2|TRBJ2-2|TRBV13|15
CASGTRGGRVGELFF
>TRBD1|TRBJ2-7|TRBV2|17
CASRRRPPGQGAYEQYF
>.|TRBJ1-5|TRBV27|15
CASSLSQGNNQPQHF
>.|TRBJ2-4|TRBV9|14
CASSYQGIGNIQYF
>.|TRBJ1-1|TRBV5-1|17
CASSLAWAGKVDTEAFF
>.|TRBJ1-1|TRBV18|15
CASSPSSNGDTEAFF
>TRBD1|TRBJ1-6|TRBV4-2|14
CASSQDRGDSPLHF
>.|TRBJ1-1|TRBV6-1|12
CASSAGKTEAFF
>TRBD2|TRBJ2-2|TRBV2|14
CASSATSGPGELFF
>.|TRBJ2-5|TRBV5-1|13
CASGDWNQETQYF
>TRBD2|TRBJ2-1|TRBV11-2|13
CASSLVTSVGQFF
>.|TRBJ1-1|TRBV7-9|13
CASSLIADTEAFF
>.|TRBJ2-5|TRBV28|14
CASSSRRQQETQYF
>TRBD2|TRBJ2-3|TRBV19|14
CASSDSGSTDTQYF
>TRBD1|TRBJ1-2|TRBV6-5|15
CASSYAGTGLYGYTF
>TRBD2|TRBJ2-3|TRBV18|15
CASSQQRGDTDTQYF
>TRBD1|TRBJ1-5|TRBV2|14
CASTSTGISQPQHF
>TRBD1|TRBJ1-4|TRBV4-3|17
CASSQVFVRQGNEKLFF